The rows below give T cell receptor beta chains drawn from one sample of a study of human T cells and chemical hapten exposure. TCRdb used MiXCR to reprocess the RACE reads, holding one entry per CDR3 protein. Of tens of thousands of distinct CDR3 sequences listed, about 8.5% were seen once; the top ten hold nearly 3.5%. Sample: whole blood, taken in connection with sensitization to the hapten diphenylcyclopropenone (DPC). The receptors here all came from a woman in her forties or fifties with alopecia areata. Some clones in this sample may be carry-over from other donors' samples. Both conserved end residues are trimmed from each CDR3. Each record gives: CDR3 protein, clone size, J gene, V gene. Only part of the rows carry a size: once, few, many, or a class if the clone is expanded.

ASSRQGSAEAF many TRBJ1-1 TRBV6-5
ASSLLGGTNTEAF few TRBJ1-1 TRBV7-2
ASTSPGTLDYEQY NA TRBJ2-7 TRBV6-5
ASNILSSGNTEAF NA TRBJ1-1 TRBV12-3/TRBV12-4
ASSPLAGGSKNIQY many TRBJ2-4 TRBV5-1
ASGRGLNQPQH NA TRBJ1-5 TRBV3-1
SVESQGYNEKLF many TRBJ1-4 TRBV29-1
SVAAVQGYEQY many TRBJ2-7 TRBV29-1
ASRGSTGTYEQY few TRBJ2-7 TRBV12-3/TRBV12-4
ASSPVATDTQY few TRBJ2-3 TRBV7-6
ASSPGLAGYT many TRBJ1-2 TRBV5-4
ASSSSIWREGPDEQY few TRBJ2-7 TRBV7-2
ASSLQGQETQY NA TRBJ2-5 TRBV5-1
ASSQVPGTGNTIY NA TRBJ1-3 TRBV3-1
SVRRENTEAF NA TRBJ1-1 TRBV29-1
ASSPALDTNVLT few TRBJ2-6 TRBV5-1
ASSQQQGLYEQY many TRBJ2-7 TRBV7-2
SAGTDEQY NA TRBJ2-7 TRBV20-1
ASSTTSGPAWNIQY many TRBJ2-4 TRBV7-9
ASKADGDSGNTIY NA TRBJ1-3 TRBV6-1
ASSQEGGDTEAF many TRBJ1-1 TRBV3-1
ATHPRAGSYNEQF many TRBJ2-1 TRBV10-3
ASSFWDSNSPLH NA TRBJ1-6 TRBV19